Below, one T cell receptor (beta chain) is given with its context. What it binds is unknown. Germline loops: CDR1 PRHDT, CDR2 FYEKMQ (reference sequence). After removal of 0 bases from V and 5 bases from J, the junction contained 5 bases not matched to a gene. The CDR3 totals 15 residues. The data are from a study of CD8+CD57+ T cells in acquired aplastic anemia. For the study at large: CD4+ and CD8+ cells, once sorted, gave DNA averaging roughly 3 ug. For CD4+ cells, healthy donors had an average of approximately 10 million reads.

TCR beta VDJ and CDR3 profiling used genomic DNA as template. TCRdb independently ran MiXCR on the reads; one entry per CDR3 protein. This table holds about 62,000 distinct CDR3 sequences, about 54% found once. The study's findings and limits: Patients showed no significant difference from controls in CD8+ Simpson's diversity. Patients and controls were found to share more than 25 CD8+ CDR3 sequences.

Sample: sorted CD4+, CD8+, or CD8+CD57+ T cells (not recorded which) from PBMCs. The chain uses TRBV13 and TRBJ2-7; TRBD2 matches 9 bases. The clonotype originates from a human donor in good health, serving as a control. The CDR3 spells CASSLGGAGGHEQYF. CDR3 DNA: TGTGCCAGCAGCTTAGGGGGAGCGGGGGGCCACGAGCAGTACTTC.